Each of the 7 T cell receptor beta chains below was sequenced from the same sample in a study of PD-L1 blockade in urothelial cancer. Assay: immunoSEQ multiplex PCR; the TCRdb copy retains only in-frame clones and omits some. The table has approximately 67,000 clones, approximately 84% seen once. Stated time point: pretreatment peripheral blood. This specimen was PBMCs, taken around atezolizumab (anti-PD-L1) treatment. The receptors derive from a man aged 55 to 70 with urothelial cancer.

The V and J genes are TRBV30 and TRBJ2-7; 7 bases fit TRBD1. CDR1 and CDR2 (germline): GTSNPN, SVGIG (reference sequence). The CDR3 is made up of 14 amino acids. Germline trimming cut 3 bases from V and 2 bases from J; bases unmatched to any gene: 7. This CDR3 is CAWRAMDRTYEQYF. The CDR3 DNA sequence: TGTGCCTGGAGGGCAATGGACAGGACCTACGAGCAGTACTTC.

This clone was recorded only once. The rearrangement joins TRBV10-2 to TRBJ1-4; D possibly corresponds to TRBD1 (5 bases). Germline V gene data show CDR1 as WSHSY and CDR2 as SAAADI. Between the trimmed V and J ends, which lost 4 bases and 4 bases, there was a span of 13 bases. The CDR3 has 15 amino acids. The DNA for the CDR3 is TGCGCCAGCAGTGGGGGCAGGCTTTTTAATGAAAAACTGTTTTTT. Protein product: CASSGGRLFNEKLFF.

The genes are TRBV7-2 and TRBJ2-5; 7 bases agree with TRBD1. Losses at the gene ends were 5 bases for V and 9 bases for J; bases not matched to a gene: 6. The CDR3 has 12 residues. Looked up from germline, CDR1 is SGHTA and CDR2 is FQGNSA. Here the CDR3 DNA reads TGTGCCAGCAGCCCCGACAGGGAAGCCCAGTACTTC. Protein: CASSPDREAQYF. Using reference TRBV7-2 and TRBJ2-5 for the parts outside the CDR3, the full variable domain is GAGVSQSPSNKVTEKGKDVELRCDPISGHTALYWYRQSLGQGLEFLIYFQGNSAPDKSGLPSDRFSAERTGGSVSTLTIQRTQQEDSAVYLCASSPDREAQYFGPGTRLLVL.

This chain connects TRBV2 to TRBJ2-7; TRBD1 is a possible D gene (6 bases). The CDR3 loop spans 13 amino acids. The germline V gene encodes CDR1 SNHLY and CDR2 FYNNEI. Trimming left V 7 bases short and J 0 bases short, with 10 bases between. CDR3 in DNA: TGTGCCAGCAAGGACAGTCTCTCCTACGAGCAGTACTTC. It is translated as CASKDSLSYEQYF.

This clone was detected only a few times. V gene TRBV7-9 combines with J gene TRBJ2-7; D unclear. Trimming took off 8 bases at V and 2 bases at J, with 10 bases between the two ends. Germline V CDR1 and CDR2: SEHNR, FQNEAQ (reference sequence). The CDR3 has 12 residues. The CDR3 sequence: CASATLPYEQYF. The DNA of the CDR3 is TGTGCCAGCGCTACTCTGCCCTACGAGCAGTACTTC. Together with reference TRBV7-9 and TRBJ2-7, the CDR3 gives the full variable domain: DTGVSQNPRHKITKRGQNVTFRCDPISEHNRLYWYRQTLGQGPEFLTYFQNEAQLEKSRLLSDRFSAERPKGSFSTLEIQRTEQGDSAMYLCASATLPYEQYFGPGTRLTVT.

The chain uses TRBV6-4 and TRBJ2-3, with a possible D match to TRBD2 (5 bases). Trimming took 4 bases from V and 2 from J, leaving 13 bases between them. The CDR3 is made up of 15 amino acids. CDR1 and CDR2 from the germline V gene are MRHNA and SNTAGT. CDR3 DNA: TGTGCCAGCAGTGGAGGGTTGGGCCCCACAGATACGCAGTATTTT. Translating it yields CASSGGLGPTDTQYF.

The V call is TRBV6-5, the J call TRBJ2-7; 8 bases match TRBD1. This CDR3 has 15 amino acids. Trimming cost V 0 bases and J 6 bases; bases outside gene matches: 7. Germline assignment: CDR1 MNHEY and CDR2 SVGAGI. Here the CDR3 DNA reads TGTGCCAGCAGTTACTCAGGGCGGACAGGGACCGAGCAGTACTTC. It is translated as CASSYSGRTGTEQYF.